This T cell receptor beta chain was observed in a study of blood T cells in healthy people across ages. Points from the study as a whole: Versus aged donors, long-lived donors had higher diversity and more naive CD4+ cells. It was not possible, with unsorted PBMCs, to conclusively compare naive and antigen-experienced cells. Per million T cells, the diversity of TCR beta decreased roughly linearly as age advanced.

The table lists this clonotype with a few counts. Its specificity is not known. A J-beta primer mix and a sample-barcoded 5' primer were used in a second PCR of about 6 to 12 cycles. Each TCR beta cDNA got a 12-nucleotide random molecular identifier. From the 5' RACE reads, TCRdb called clonotypes with MiXCR, one entry per CDR3 protein. The sample lists around 970,000 distinct CDR3 sequences, 45% to 60% occurring once. Germline CDR1 and CDR2: SEHNR and FQNEAQ (reference sequence). Trimming shortened V by 2 bases and J by 4 bases, and 12 bases separated the two germline ends. The CDR3 covers 15 residues.

The receptor comes from a woman between 55 and 75 years old in good health. The genes are TRBV7-9 and TRBJ2-1; the D is unclear. Material: blood. CDR3 in DNA: TGTGCCAGCAGCTTATCCCCCGACTTTTACAATGAGCAGTTCTTC. Translating it yields CASSLSPDFYNEQFF. Looking up the rest from reference TRBV7-9 and TRBJ2-1 gives the full variable domain: DTGVSQNPRHKITKRGQNVTFRCDPISEHNRLYWYRQTLGQGPEFLTYFQNEAQLEKSRLLSDRFSAERPKGSFSTLEIQRTEQGDSAMYLCASSLSPDFYNEQFFGPGTRLTVL.